This paragraph covers one T cell receptor beta chain sequence. The table lists this clonotype with many counts. The antigen this receptor binds is unknown. No qualities accompany the bases; no much larger clone lies one base away. PBMCs were isolated by Ficoll-Paque density gradient centrifugation. The CDR3 spans 13 residues, from the cysteine through the phenylalanine. Only CDR3 DNA is held: 39 bases, read in frame from base 1. The germline V gene gives CDR1 as SGHRS and CDR2 as YFSETQ. V drops 0 bases and J drops 3 bases, leaving 6 bases in between. These data come from a study of T-cell memory formation after mild COVID-19 (dated by TCRdb to the early 2020s). Regarding the study in general: TCR sequence clusters from the two donors were largely donor specific. Longitudinal TCRalpha and TCRbeta repertoire sequencing tracked T-cell clones expanding and contracting after mild COVID-19 in a couple of donors. Two young, previously healthy adult volunteers made up the cohort, one male and one female.

Sequencing was carried out with an Illumina NovaSeq 6000. cDNA libraries for TCRalpha and TCRbeta were prepared by 5'RACE using constant-segment primers, with sample barcodes and unique molecular identifiers added. Trizol reagent was used to extract RNA from every sample. The libraries were amplified in two PCR steps, and the second step added a second sample barcode and Illumina TruSeq adapters. Libraries were sequenced on an Illumina NovaSeq with 2 x 150 bp paired-end reads. The original methods were these. Reads were demultiplexed and collapsed into UMI-guided consensus sequences with migec v1.2.7. Using mixcr v2.1.11, UMI consensuses were aligned to TRA and TRB V and J templates and then assembled into clonotypes. A clonotype was counted as expanded or contracted only if both edgeR and NoisET called the change significant, with noise models trained on biological replicates. For edgeR calls, the cutoffs were a false discovery rate-adjusted p below 0.01 and a log2 fold-change threshold of 1. As an exploratory analysis of dynamics, PCA with hierarchical clustering was applied to max-normalized trajectories of the 1000 most abundant clonotypes. Each responding clone was given a CD4 or CD8 phenotype based on the CD4+ and CD8+ repertoires, which had been sequenced separately. The raw public data were reprocessed by TCRdb itself: fastp quality trimming at Q25, MiXCR clonotype calling, in-frame beta chains only. Merged by CDR3 protein, the rows form single entries marked with the most common genes and DNA. The V and J calls here are based on TCRdb, not the publication. Counted in this sample were over 250,000 distinct CDR3 sequences; about 16% of them appeared once. The top ten constitute about a fifth of the sample.

Summary of the overall study and its limitations: Clones that contracted from day 15 to 85 showed balanced CD4/CD8 phenotypes, whereas a second wave of clones that expanded from day 15 to 37 leaned towards CD4+. Only a couple of mild cases were covered by the study, and larger cohorts that include severe cases with pre-infection samples were considered necessary. Contracting CD4+ clones turned up mainly in the CM and EM memory subsets, whereas EMRA was where CD8+ clones were enriched. The detection of some responding clones in pre-infection memory suggests that pre-existing cross-reactive memory T cells joined the SARS-CoV-2 response. The second-wave clones that peaked on day 37 were not confirmed to be SARS-CoV-2 specific.

The sample taken for sequencing was PBMCs or a T cell subset sorted from them (not recorded which). The receptor chain draws on TRBV5-1 and TRBJ1-1; the D gene assignment is ambiguous. This clonotype was obtained from a man younger than 30 who had mild COVID-19 (a few samples of this study predate the infection). The sample titles of this study are shuffled in the database, so cell type and time point are left out; the donor was told from shared clones. The DNA sequence is as follows: TGCGCCAGCAGCTTGGAGATGGACACTGAAGCTTTCTTT. Translated, it reads CASSLEMDTEAFF. When the CDR3 is completed using the reference TRBV5-1 and TRBJ1-1 genes on either side, the full variable domain is KAGVTQTPRYLIKTRGQQVTLSCSPISGHRSVSWYQQTPGQGLQFLFEYFSETQRNKGNFPGRFSGRQFSNSRSEMNVSTLELGDSALYLCASSLEMDTEAFFGQGTRLTVV.